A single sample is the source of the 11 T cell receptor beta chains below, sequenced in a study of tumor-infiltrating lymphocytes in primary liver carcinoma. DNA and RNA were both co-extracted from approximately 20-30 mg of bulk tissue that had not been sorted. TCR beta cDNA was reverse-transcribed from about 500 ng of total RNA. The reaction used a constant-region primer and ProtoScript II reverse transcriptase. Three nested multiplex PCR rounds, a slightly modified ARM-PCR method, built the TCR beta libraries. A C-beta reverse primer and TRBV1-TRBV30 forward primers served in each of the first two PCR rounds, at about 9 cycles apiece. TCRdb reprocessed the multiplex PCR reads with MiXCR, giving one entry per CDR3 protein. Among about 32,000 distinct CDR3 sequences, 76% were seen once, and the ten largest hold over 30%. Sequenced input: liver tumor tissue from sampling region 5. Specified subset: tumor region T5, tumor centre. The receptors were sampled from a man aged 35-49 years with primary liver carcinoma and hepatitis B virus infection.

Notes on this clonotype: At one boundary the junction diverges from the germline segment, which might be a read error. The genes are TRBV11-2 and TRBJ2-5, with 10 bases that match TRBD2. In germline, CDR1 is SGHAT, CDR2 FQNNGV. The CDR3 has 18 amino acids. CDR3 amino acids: CASSLDPWSSGRVETKYF. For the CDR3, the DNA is TGTGCCAGCAGCTTAGATCCGTGGTCTAGCGGGAGAGTGGAGACCAAGTACTTC. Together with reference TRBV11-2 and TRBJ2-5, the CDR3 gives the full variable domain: EAGVAQSPRYKIIEKRQSVAFWCNPISGHATLYWYQQILGQGPKLLIQFQNNGVVDDSQLPKDRFSAERLKGVDSTLKIQPAKLEDSAVYLCASSLDPWSSGRVETKYFGPGTRLLVL.

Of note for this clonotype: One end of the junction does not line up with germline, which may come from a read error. CDR3 region: CAITKRSGLAGGFYYEQYF. The DNA of the CDR3 is TGTGCCATCACCAAACGATCGGGACTAGCGGGAGGATTCTACTACGAGCAGTATTTC. The chain carries TRBV10-3 and TRBJ2-7; 15 positions agree with TRBD2. The CDR3 has 19 amino acids. Germline loops: CDR1 ENHRY, CDR2 SYGVKD.

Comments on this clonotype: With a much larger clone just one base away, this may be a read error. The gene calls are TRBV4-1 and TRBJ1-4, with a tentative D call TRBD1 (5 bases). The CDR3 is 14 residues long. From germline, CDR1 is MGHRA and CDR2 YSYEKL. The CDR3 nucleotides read TGCACCAGCAGCCAGGGTGACAGTACCGAAAAACTGGTTTTT. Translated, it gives CTSSQGDSTEKLVF.

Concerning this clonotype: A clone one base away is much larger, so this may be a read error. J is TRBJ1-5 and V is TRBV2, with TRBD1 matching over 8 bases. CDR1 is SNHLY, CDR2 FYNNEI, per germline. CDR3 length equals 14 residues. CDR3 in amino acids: CASTEQGVHQPQHF. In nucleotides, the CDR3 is TGTGCCAGCACTGAACAGGGGGTACATCAGCCCCAGCATTTT.

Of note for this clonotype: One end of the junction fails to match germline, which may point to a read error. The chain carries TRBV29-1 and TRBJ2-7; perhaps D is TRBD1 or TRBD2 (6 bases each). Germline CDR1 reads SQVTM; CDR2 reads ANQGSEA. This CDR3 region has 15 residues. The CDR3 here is CSVGGPGTRGYERYF. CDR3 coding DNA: TGCAGCGTCGGGGGCCCCGGGACCAGAGGTTACGAGCGGTACTTC.

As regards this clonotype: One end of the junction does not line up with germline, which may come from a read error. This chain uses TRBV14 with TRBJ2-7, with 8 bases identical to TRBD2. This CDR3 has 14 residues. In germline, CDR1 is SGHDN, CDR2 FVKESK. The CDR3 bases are TGTGCCAGCAGCCAAGCGGGGGGGGACTACGAGCAGTATTTC. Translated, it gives CASSQAGGDYEQYF.

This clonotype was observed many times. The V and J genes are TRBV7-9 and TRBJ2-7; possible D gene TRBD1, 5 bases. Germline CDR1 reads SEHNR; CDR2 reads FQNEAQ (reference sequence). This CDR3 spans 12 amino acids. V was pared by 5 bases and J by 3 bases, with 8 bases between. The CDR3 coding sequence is TGTGCCAGCAGCCCGGACATCTACGAGCAGTACTTC. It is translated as CASSPDIYEQYF.

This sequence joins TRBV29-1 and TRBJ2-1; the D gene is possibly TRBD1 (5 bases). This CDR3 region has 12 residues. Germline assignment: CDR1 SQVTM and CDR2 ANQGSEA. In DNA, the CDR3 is TGCAGTGCCCGTCCAGGGCGGAATGAGCAGTTCTTC. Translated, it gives CSARPGRNEQFF.

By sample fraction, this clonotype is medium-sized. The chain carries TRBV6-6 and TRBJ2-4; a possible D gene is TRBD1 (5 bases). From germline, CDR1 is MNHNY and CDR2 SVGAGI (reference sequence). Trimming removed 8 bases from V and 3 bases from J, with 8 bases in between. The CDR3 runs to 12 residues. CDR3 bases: TGTGCCAGCGGCGACAGCAAAAACATTCAGTACTTC. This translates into CASGDSKNIQYF.

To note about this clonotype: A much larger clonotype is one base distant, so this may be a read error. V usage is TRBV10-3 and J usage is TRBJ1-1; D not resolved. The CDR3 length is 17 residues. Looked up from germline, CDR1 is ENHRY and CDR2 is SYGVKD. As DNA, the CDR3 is TGTCCCGTATCTGGGAGACAAGAGGGCACGACGAACACTGAAGCTTTCTTT. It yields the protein CPVSGRQEGTTNTEAFF.

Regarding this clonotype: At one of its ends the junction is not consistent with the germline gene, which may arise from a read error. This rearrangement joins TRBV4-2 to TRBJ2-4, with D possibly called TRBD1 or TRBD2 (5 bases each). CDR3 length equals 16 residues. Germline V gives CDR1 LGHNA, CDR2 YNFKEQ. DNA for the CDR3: TGTGCCAGAAGCCAAGATCTAACAGGAGGAAAGGCCATTCAGTACTTC. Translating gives CARSQDLTGGKAIQYF.